The clone carrying this T cell receptor (beta chain) was observed a handful of times. What it binds is not known. This sample was taken from a study of CD8 T cells in ankylosing spondylitis. General observations from the study: In peripheral blood, disease-linked CD8+ clones occurred at relatively low frequencies. Earlier reports found some motif variants in synovial fluid and blood in reactive arthritis. The authors reported significant enrichment of disease-linked clones in matched ankylosing spondylitis synovial fluid. A motif in TCR beta, a set of under ten highly homologous variants, appeared characteristic of ankylosing spondylitis blood.

CDR3 length: 14 residues. Germline V gene sequence: CDR1 SQVTM, CDR2 ANQGSEA. The V gene end was trimmed by 7 bases and the J gene end by 1 base; junction bases not matched to a gene: 7. One entry per CDR3 protein results from TCRdb running MiXCR on the 5' RACE reads. Among roughly 180,000 distinct CDR3 sequences listed, approximately 9.9% were seen once. The specimen sequenced was blood, either unsorted or a sorted T cell fraction (not recorded which). V usage is TRBV29-1 and J usage is TRBJ2-5; 9 positions match TRBD2. This TCR came from a female donor with ankylosing spondylitis or in good health (not recorded which). The CDR3 loop reads CSATPTSGQETQYF. In nucleotides, the CDR3 is TGCAGCGCGACCCCGACTAGCGGCCAAGAGACCCAGTACTTC.